The sequence of this T cell receptor beta chain was determined in a study of T cells in tuberculosis. V lost 2 bases to trimming and J lost 4 bases; unmatched junction nucleotides: 6. Germline CDR1 is SGHVS and CDR2 is FQNEAQ. This CDR3 has 15 residues. Chain pairing is unknown; alpha and beta were sequenced separately. The repertoire was sequenced with immunoSEQ multiplex PCR; TCRdb's copy has only in-frame clones and lacks some. The sample yields 70,000 to 95,000 clones, roughly 88% seen once. Thawed, overnight-rested PBMC were stained with GMM-loaded CD1B tetramer, viability dye and anti-CD3, then sorted. The lipid loaded on the CD1B tetramers was C32 glucose monomycolate from Rhodococcus equi. Tetramer-sorted PBMC had been CD14 monocyte-depleted before freezing. This clone has a single count.

Sequencing input: CD1b-GMM tetramer-negative cells sorted from PBMCs. The source of this sequence is an adult woman with latent tuberculosis. The chain employs TRBV7-8 and TRBJ2-5, with TRBD2 matching 8 bases. Here the CDR3 reads CASSLLAGGVETQYF. For the CDR3, the DNA is TGTGCCAGCAGCTTACTGGCGGGGGGAGTAGAGACCCAGTACTTC.